The 30 T cell receptor beta chains reported below all come from one sample, sequenced in a study of cytomegalovirus exposure and HLA in healthy donors. A multiplex PCR was run with 60 Vbeta primers and 13 Jbeta primers. Sequencing was performed with immunoSEQ multiplex PCR; in TCRdb, only in-frame clones are kept and a portion is missing. Here the sample spans 140,000 to 150,000 clones, 65% to 75% being singletons. The sample was PBMCs. The origin of the receptors is a man aged 55 to 70 in good health and CMV-seronegative.

V gene TRBV5-1 combines with J gene TRBJ2-7; 14 bases are shared with TRBD2. The CDR3 is made up of 17 amino acids. The V segment lost 5 bases and the J segment 6 bases; nucleotides outside the gene matches: 13. Germline CDR1 SGHRS, CDR2 YFSETQ. For the CDR3, the DNA is TGCGCCAGCAGTTCGGGACTAGCGGGAGTCAAAGTTGGCGAGCAGTACTTC. Translating gives CASSSGLAGVKVGEQYF.

In this sample, this clone turned up a few times. CDR3: CASMRGLTNTEAFF. The CDR3 DNA reads TGTGCCAGCATGAGGGGACTGACGAACACTGAAGCTTTCTTT. The rearrangement joins TRBV27 to TRBJ1-1; a possible D gene is TRBD1 (5 bases). There are 14 residues in the CDR3. Germline CDR1 and CDR2: MNHEY and SMNVEV (reference sequence). V was cut by 7 bases and J by 1 base, with 13 bases left in between.

J is TRBJ2-7 and V is TRBV7-6, with D unresolved. The CDR3 is 15 residues long. V was cut by 4 bases and J by 2 bases, with 15 bases left in between. Looked up from germline, CDR1 is SGHVS and CDR2 is FNYEAQ. The CDR3 DNA is TGTGCCAGCAGCTCTGGGTTGGGCCCAGCCTACGAGCAGTACTTC. As protein: CASSSGLGPAYEQYF.

CDR3 nucleotide sequence: TGTGCCAGCAGCCCGGACAGGGGCCCCGGGGAGCTGTTTTTT. This gives the protein CASSPDRGPGELFF. The genes are TRBV11-3 and TRBJ2-2; 9 bases fit TRBD1. CDR1 and CDR2 (germline): SGHNT, YENEEA. The junction had 4 bases not matched to a gene; V was cut back by 5 bases and J by 6 bases. The CDR3 is made up of 14 amino acids. Variable domain in full (rest from reference TRBV11-3 and TRBJ2-2): EAGVVQSPRYKIIEKKQPVAFWCNPISGHNTLYWYLQNLGQGPELLIRYENEEAVDDSQLPKDRFSAERLKGVDSTLKIQPAELGDSAVYLCASSPDRGPGELFFGEGSRLTVL.

The V and J genes are TRBV29-1 and TRBJ2-5; 9 nucleotides line up with TRBD1. V gave up 5 bases and J gave up 4 bases; unmatched junction bases: 2. CDR3 size: 12 residues. Germline CDR1 SQVTM, CDR2 ANQGSEA. CDR3 sequence reads: CSVRQGVETQYF. CDR3 bases: TGCAGCGTTCGACAGGGGGTAGAGACCCAGTACTTC.

V gene TRBV6-5 combines with J gene TRBJ1-5, with unresolved D. CDR1 is MNHEY and CDR2 is SVGAGI in the germline V gene. This CDR3 region has 14 residues. V lost 5 bases, J lost 3 bases, and 11 bases lay in between. The CDR3 nucleotides read TGTGCCAGCAGTCGGTCAACGGTCAATCAGCCCCAGCATTTT. The encoded protein is CASSRSTVNQPQHF.

V gene TRBV2 combines with J gene TRBJ2-5; D is perhaps TRBD1 (6 bases). This CDR3 comprises 14 residues. Trimming removed 7 bases at V and 2 bases at J, with 14 bases between. CDR1 is SNHLY and CDR2 is FYNNEI in the germline V gene. The CDR3 here is CASTRTVLQETQYF. Written as DNA, the CDR3 is TGTGCCAGCACCCGGACAGTATTACAAGAGACCCAGTACTTC.

The J gene is TRBJ2-1, the V gene TRBV5-8, with D possibly TRBD1 on 5 matching bases. The V gene lost 7 bases and the J gene lost 2 bases, with 10 bases spanning the gap. The CDR3 contains 13 residues. Germline loops: CDR1 SGHTS, CDR2 YDEGEE. The CDR3 coding sequence is TGTGCCAGCCGCAGGACACCCTACAATGAGCAGTTCTTC. Translation gives CASRRTPYNEQFF.

This clone has only a few counts. This chain links TRBV19 with TRBJ2-5, with D possibly TRBD1 on 5 matching bases. The CDR3 has 16 amino acids. Trimming shortened V by 1 base and J by 2 bases, and 14 bases separated the two germline ends. From germline, CDR1 is LNHDA and CDR2 SQIVND (reference sequence). The CDR3 nucleotides are TGTGCCAGTAGTATAGCCTCAGGGATGGGACAAGAGACCCAGTACTTC. Residues: CASSIASGMGQETQYF.

V is TRBV28 and J is TRBJ1-1; D is unclear. The CDR3 is made up of 14 amino acids. CDR1 and CDR2 (germline): MDHEN, SYDVKM. V lost 5 bases, J lost 3 bases, and 13 bases lay in between. CDR3 region: CASSTSVRHTEAFF. CDR3 nucleotides: TGTGCCAGCAGTACCAGCGTACGGCACACTGAAGCTTTCTTT.

The V call is TRBV19, the J call TRBJ1-5; 9 bases line up with TRBD1. This CDR3 region has 17 residues. Germline trimming cut 8 bases from V and 8 bases from J; bases unmatched to any gene: 19. The germline CDR1 and CDR2 sequences are LNHDA and SQIVND (reference sequence). This CDR3 is CASQRGGGQGPLEPQHF. CDR3 nucleotide sequence: TGTGCCAGTCAGAGAGGAGGGGGACAGGGCCCTCTTGAGCCCCAGCATTTT.

This clone was detected only a few times. The rearrangement uses TRBV30 and TRBJ2-7; D perhaps matches TRBD2 (5 bases). Germline values: CDR1 GTSNPN, CDR2 SVGIG (reference sequence). This CDR3 is 18 amino acids long. V was cut by 2 bases and J by 4 bases, with 27 bases left in between. CDR3: CAWSSSLGRLQESYEQYF. Written as DNA, the CDR3 is TGTGCCTGGAGTTCCTCGTTGGGAAGACTACAAGAGTCGTACGAGCAGTACTTC.

The chain combines TRBV5-1 with TRBJ2-6; D possibly corresponds to TRBD1 (5 bases). The V and J ends lost 0 bases and 1 base respectively, with 11 bases between them. Germline assignment: CDR1 SGHRS and CDR2 YFSETQ. The length of the CDR3 is 17 residues. The CDR3 region is CASSLDPPGSGANVLTF. The CDR3 region has the DNA TGCGCCAGCAGCTTGGATCCCCCAGGGTCTGGGGCCAACGTCCTGACTTTC.

The J gene is TRBJ2-2, the V gene TRBV7-6, with D unclear. V lost 0 bases, J lost 6 bases, and 11 bases lay in between. The CDR3 spans 15 residues. Per germline, CDR1 SGHVS and CDR2 FNYEAQ. The CDR3 loop is CASSLALDNPGELFF. The CDR3 DNA is TGTGCCAGCAGCTTAGCCCTAGATAATCCCGGGGAGCTGTTTTTT.

This clone was seen more than once but under ten times. The chain is built from TRBV30 and TRBJ2-5; a weak D match, TRBD2 (6 bases). Deletions cut 3 bases from V and 9 bases from J, with 17 bases between. Germline V gene sequence: CDR1 GTSNPN, CDR2 SVGIG (reference sequence). CDR3 length: 13 residues. CDR3 residues: CAWSETSPGAQYF. Here the CDR3 DNA reads TGTGCCTGGAGCGAGACATCTCCGGGGGCCCAGTACTTC.

The genes are TRBV5-1 and TRBJ2-7; D may be TRBD1 (6 bases). CDR1 and CDR2 from the germline V gene are SGHRS and YFSETQ. The CDR3 loop spans 14 amino acids. V dropped 1 base and J dropped 3 bases, with 11 bases sitting between them. The CDR3 DNA sequence: TGCGCCAGCAGCTTGAAAGGGACAAGCTACGAGCAGTACTTC. Its translation is CASSLKGTSYEQYF.

This clone was detected only a few times. The rearrangement uses TRBV7-8 and TRBJ1-4, with 9 bases lining up with TRBD1. Germline CDR1 and CDR2: SGHVS and FQNEAQ. The junction had 20 bases not matched to a gene; V was cut back by 5 bases and J by 7 bases. The CDR3 is 19 amino acids. DNA of the CDR3: TGTGCCAGCAGCCGCTCGCGCGTCCCGGGACAGGGTCGGGTTGAAAAACTGTTTTTT. Translated: CASSRSRVPGQGRVEKLFF.

V and J are TRBV28 and TRBJ2-5; TRBD1 is a possible D gene (7 bases). The CDR3 is made up of 13 amino acids. V lost 7 bases, J lost 4 bases, and 13 bases lay in between. CDR1 is MDHEN, CDR2 SYDVKM, per germline. CDR3 loop: CASTRGVAETQYF. CDR3 nucleotides: TGTGCCAGCACCAGGGGGGTGGCAGAGACCCAGTACTTC.

This clone has a single count. The chain has TRBV11-2 and TRBJ2-3; D perhaps matches TRBD2 (6 bases). The CDR3 runs 13 residues. V was shortened by 3 bases and J by 5 bases, with 9 bases between the two germline ends. Germline loops: CDR1 SGHAT, CDR2 FQNNGV. In nucleotides, the CDR3 is TGTGCCAGCAGCTTGGGTAGCGGAGATACGCAGTATTTT. The encoded protein is CASSLGSGDTQYF.

This clone was counted a few times. The CDR3 DNA follows: TGTGCCACCAGCTTATACAGATCCGAGACCCAGTACTTC. Protein sequence: CATSLYRSETQYF. V and J are TRBV15 and TRBJ2-5; D is undetermined. The CDR3 consists of 13 residues. CDR1 and CDR2 from the germline V gene are LNHNV and YYDKDF (reference sequence). Trimming cost V 5 bases and J 5 bases, with 12 bases left between them.

The rearrangement uses TRBV29-1 and TRBJ2-7, with 10 bases fitting TRBD1. The CDR3 is made up of 14 amino acids. The germline V gene has CDR1 SQVTM and CDR2 ANQGSEA. J gave up 2 bases and V 6 bases, and 7 bases lay outside the gene matches. The CDR3 DNA sequence: TGCAGCGTGACCGGAGGACAGGGGGCCTACGAGCAGTACTTC. Protein sequence: CSVTGGQGAYEQYF.

V usage is TRBV13 and J usage is TRBJ1-6, with TRBD1 identical over 7 bases. CDR1 and CDR2 (germline): PRHDT, FYEKMQ (reference sequence). This CDR3 contains 16 residues. Trimming at V came to 0 bases and at J to 6 bases, leaving 5 bases not matched to a gene. The CDR3 nucleotides read TGTGCCAGCAGCTTAGGGAGACAGGGAGCTAATTCACCCCTCCACTTT. This sequence encodes CASSLGRQGANSPLHF.

The chain has TRBV7-9 and TRBJ1-5; D uncertain. Germline V gives CDR1 SEHNR, CDR2 FQNEAQ (reference sequence). V lost 5 bases to trimming and J lost 4 bases, with 3 bases between them. The CDR3 is made up of 11 amino acids. DNA of the CDR3: TGTGCCAGCAGCCTTAATCAGCCCCAGCATTTT. This sequence encodes CASSLNQPQHF. Using reference TRBV7-9 and TRBJ1-5 for the parts outside the CDR3, the full variable domain is DTGVSQNPRHKITKRGQNVTFRCDPISEHNRLYWYRQTLGQGPEFLTYFQNEAQLEKSRLLSDRFSAERPKGSFSTLEIQRTEQGDSAMYLCASSLNQPQHFGDGTRLSIL.

The gene calls are TRBV5-1 and TRBJ1-1, with unresolved D. Trimming took 0 bases from V and 3 from J, leaving 12 bases between them. The CDR3 contains 15 residues. Per the germline V gene, CDR1 is SGHRS and CDR2 is YFSETQ. The CDR3 loop reads CASSLATVGDTEAFF. CDR3 bases: TGCGCCAGCAGCTTGGCCACAGTCGGTGACACTGAAGCTTTCTTT.

This sequence joins TRBV11-3 and TRBJ2-3; a possible D gene is TRBD1 (5 bases). The V end was cut by 2 bases, the J end by 8 bases, with 14 bases between. The germline V gene encodes CDR1 SGHNT and CDR2 YENEEA. This CDR3 contains 14 residues. Here the CDR3 reads CASSLQIDSPTQYF. The CDR3 region has the DNA TGTGCCAGCAGCTTACAGATTGACAGTCCTACGCAGTATTTT.

This clone was detected only a few times. The chain combines TRBV28 with TRBJ1-2; a possible D gene is TRBD1 (6 bases). Germline V gives CDR1 MDHEN, CDR2 SYDVKM. The V gene lost 4 bases and the J gene lost 4 bases, with 13 bases spanning the gap. The CDR3 is 14 amino acids. CDR3 in amino acids: CASSSQGGVYGYTF. The CDR3 DNA follows: TGTGCCAGCAGTTCACAGGGAGGGGTCTATGGCTACACCTTC.

This clone showed up just a few times. The sample carries other DNA sequences with the same CDR3. The chain is built from TRBV29-1 and TRBJ2-3; 9 positions agree with TRBD1. Germline assignment: CDR1 SQVTM and CDR2 ANQGSEA. This CDR3 spans 17 amino acids. V trimming: 1 base; J trimming: 3 bases; junction bases outside the gene matches: 11. The CDR3 DNA reads TGCAGCGTTGAAGCCCTCGCACTGGGACAGGGAACAGATACGCAGTATTTT. As protein: CSVEALALGQGTDTQYF.

The chain has TRBV25-1 and TRBJ2-1; 9 positions agree with TRBD1. From germline, CDR1 is MGHDK and CDR2 SYGVNS. The CDR3 totals 17 residues. V lost 1 base to trimming and J lost 8 bases; unmatched junction nucleotides: 12. CDR3 sequence: CASSEWLGDRVVDEQFF. CDR3 sequence (DNA): TGTGCCAGCAGTGAATGGTTAGGGGACAGGGTCGTCGATGAGCAGTTCTTC.

This rearrangement joins TRBV4-1 to TRBJ2-7, with 12 bases that match TRBD2. Germline loops: CDR1 MGHRA, CDR2 YSYEKL. V shed 0 bases and J 5 bases; nucleotides not matched to a gene: 2. The CDR3 has 15 residues. The CDR3 DNA reads as TGCGCCAGCAGCCAAGAGACTAGCGGGAGCCACGAGCAGTACTTC. As protein: CASSQETSGSHEQYF.

The chain recombines TRBV18 with TRBJ1-5; perhaps TRBD1 as D (5 bases). The germline V gene encodes CDR1 KGHSH and CDR2 LQKENI. The germline V and J ends were trimmed by 4 bases and 0 bases, with 13 bases remaining between them. This CDR3 spans 16 amino acids. The CDR3 bases are TGTGCCAGCTCACTATCTCAGGGTGGTAGCAATCAGCCCCAGCATTTT. Translation gives CASSLSQGGSNQPQHF.